The entry below describes one T cell receptor (beta chain). This table comes from immunoSEQ multiplex PCR, and its TCRdb copy is limited to in-frame clones, with some not included. Of roughly 310,000 clones in the sample, roughly 90% are singletons; the top ten hold over 8%. The entry originates in a study of blood T cell repertoires in COVID-19. Trimming at V came to 10 bases and at J to 0 bases, leaving 6 bases not matched to a gene. From germline, CDR1 is LNHDA and CDR2 SQIVND (reference sequence). CDR3 length: 14 residues. This chain joins TRBV19 and TRBJ2-3; TRBD2 agrees at 8 bases. The receptor was isolated from a woman aged 40 to 50 who had recovered from COVID-19. The sample taken for sequencing was PBMCs or T cells enriched from blood (not recorded which). The CDR3 nucleotides are TGTGCCACCCGGGAGGGGGGAAGCACAGATACGCAGTATTTT. Encoded protein: CATREGGSTDTQYF. The full variable domain, with the rest looked up from reference TRBV19 and TRBJ2-3, is DGGITQSPKYLFRKEGQNVTLSCEQNLNHDAMYWYRQDPGQGLRLIYYSQIVNDFQKGDIAEGYSVSREKKESFPLTVTSAQKNPTAFYLCATREGGSTDTQYFGPGTRLTVL.